This is a list of T cell receptor beta chains from one sample in a study of T cell repertoires in cytomegalovirus infection. Using its own MiXCR run on the reads, TCRdb lists one record per CDR3 protein. The sample carries about 400,000 distinct CDR3 sequences, approximately 18% recorded once. Sample: PBMCs. The receptors shown here come from a human donor in good health (CMV status not recorded). Some clones in this sample may be carry-over from other donors' samples. The CDR3 runs from the conserved cysteine through the conserved F or W. Fields, in order: J gene, V gene, clone size, CDR3 protein. Clone size is given for some rows only: seen once, a few or many times, or a class if the clone is expanded.

J gene: TRBJ2-7; V gene: TRBV27; clone size: .; CDR3 protein: CASSSPGGVYEQYF
J gene: TRBJ2-4; V gene: TRBV6-4; clone size: .; CDR3 protein: CASSDSEGSKNIQYF
J gene: TRBJ2-5; V gene: TRBV6-6; clone size: .; CDR3 protein: CATSYGGGGAGETQYF
J gene: TRBJ1-1; V gene: TRBV29-1; clone size: once; CDR3 protein: CSVAGQGVRTEAFF
J gene: TRBJ2-1; V gene: TRBV19; clone size: .; CDR3 protein: CASRSWGGANNEQFF
J gene: TRBJ2-3; V gene: TRBV2; clone size: .; CDR3 protein: CASRSVTSGGLAQYF
J gene: TRBJ2-2; V gene: TRBV7-2; clone size: many; CDR3 protein: CASSFLAGGEELFF
J gene: TRBJ2-3; V gene: TRBV7-9; clone size: .; CDR3 protein: CASSLGIGQDTQYF
J gene: TRBJ1-4; V gene: TRBV7-8; clone size: many; CDR3 protein: CASSSGRINEKLFF
J gene: TRBJ1-4; V gene: TRBV12-3/TRBV12-4; clone size: many; CDR3 protein: CASSLTGEKLFF
J gene: TRBJ2-5; V gene: TRBV5-1; clone size: .; CDR3 protein: CASSRRQAGETQYF
J gene: TRBJ2-1; V gene: TRBV18; clone size: .; CDR3 protein: CASSPYRPGSSYNEQFF
J gene: TRBJ2-5; V gene: TRBV18; clone size: .; CDR3 protein: CASSPDPYQETQYF
J gene: TRBJ2-5; V gene: TRBV29-1; clone size: .; CDR3 protein: CSVITAGVGTQYF
J gene: TRBJ1-5; V gene: TRBV11-3; clone size: few; CDR3 protein: CASTQLTTSLSNQPQHF
J gene: TRBJ1-2; V gene: TRBV10-3; clone size: .; CDR3 protein: CAISDGGWFGYTF
J gene: TRBJ2-7; V gene: TRBV18; clone size: .; CDR3 protein: CASSPSMGREQYF
J gene: TRBJ2-3; V gene: TRBV6-2/TRBV6-3; clone size: .; CDR3 protein: CASSYYRTSGSASTDTQYF
J gene: TRBJ1-5; V gene: TRBV6-6; clone size: many; CDR3 protein: CASAQGHNQPQHF
J gene: TRBJ1-2; V gene: TRBV7-2; clone size: .; CDR3 protein: CASSLRQSQYGYTF
J gene: TRBJ2-1; V gene: TRBV6-5; clone size: .; CDR3 protein: CASRARTRGGEQFF
J gene: TRBJ2-3; V gene: TRBV6-2/TRBV6-3; clone size: .; CDR3 protein: CASSSGLARNTDTQYF
J gene: TRBJ1-6; V gene: TRBV7-2; clone size: many; CDR3 protein: CASSQFRDRASPLHF
J gene: TRBJ1-2; V gene: TRBV7-3; clone size: many; CDR3 protein: CASSPGSRYGYTF
J gene: TRBJ2-5; V gene: TRBV6-5; clone size: .; CDR3 protein: CASSLQGRETQYF
J gene: TRBJ1-2; V gene: TRBV7-9; clone size: few; CDR3 protein: CASSLSGILYGYTF
J gene: TRBJ2-4; V gene: TRBV6-2/TRBV6-3; clone size: .; CDR3 protein: CASSFRDRSTKNIQYF
J gene: TRBJ1-5; V gene: TRBV19; clone size: .; CDR3 protein: CASKAGGQSQHF
J gene: TRBJ2-3; V gene: TRBV7-2; clone size: many; CDR3 protein: CASKRGPSTDTQYF
J gene: TRBJ1-1; V gene: TRBV10-3; clone size: few; CDR3 protein: CAISRQVNTEAFF
J gene: TRBJ1-2; V gene: TRBV6-5; clone size: .; CDR3 protein: CASSYAGPNYGYTF
J gene: TRBJ2-3; V gene: TRBV20-1; clone size: once; CDR3 protein: CSAIMAGGGGDTQYF
J gene: TRBJ1-6; V gene: TRBV7-8; clone size: many; CDR3 protein: CASSLGNRYNSPLHF
J gene: TRBJ1-2; V gene: TRBV7-9; clone size: few; CDR3 protein: CASSISDRDGYTF
J gene: TRBJ2-5; V gene: TRBV12-3/TRBV12-4; clone size: many; CDR3 protein: CASLDYAAQTQYF
J gene: TRBJ1-1; V gene: TRBV5-4; clone size: few; CDR3 protein: CASSFTQGMNTEAFF
J gene: TRBJ1-4; V gene: TRBV14; clone size: .; CDR3 protein: CASSQPTLGVFNEKLFF
J gene: TRBJ2-3; V gene: TRBV7-9; clone size: .; CDR3 protein: CASSSPGAGDTQYF
J gene: TRBJ2-7; V gene: TRBV4-1; clone size: .; CDR3 protein: CASSHPGQGTYEQYF
J gene: TRBJ2-3; V gene: TRBV10-3; clone size: .; CDR3 protein: CAISEGQEGTQYF
J gene: TRBJ2-1; V gene: TRBV29-1; clone size: many; CDR3 protein: CSVVPTRDSTFGEQFF
J gene: TRBJ2-3; V gene: TRBV7-2; clone size: many; CDR3 protein: CASSLDVGVDRRDF
J gene: TRBJ2-1; V gene: TRBV7-6; clone size: .; CDR3 protein: CASSPSRAGGPHEQFF
J gene: TRBJ2-5; V gene: TRBV7-2; clone size: many; CDR3 protein: CASSLLQGETQYF
J gene: TRBJ2-1; V gene: TRBV12-3/TRBV12-4; clone size: many; CDR3 protein: CASSFGTSTLRDNEQFF
J gene: TRBJ2-5; V gene: TRBV4-1; clone size: many; CDR3 protein: CASSQDPNDEAGNQETQYF
J gene: TRBJ1-1; V gene: TRBV10-3; clone size: .; CDR3 protein: CAISDGAKGTEAFF
J gene: TRBJ1-4; V gene: TRBV2; clone size: .; CDR3 protein: CASSKDRRGEKLFF
J gene: TRBJ2-3; V gene: TRBV20-1; clone size: .; CDR3 protein: CSARDARRGADTQYF
J gene: TRBJ2-6; V gene: TRBV7-9; clone size: .; CDR3 protein: CASSARGSGANVLTF
J gene: TRBJ1-1; V gene: TRBV25-1; clone size: many; CDR3 protein: CASSVTGELGEAFF
J gene: TRBJ2-1; V gene: TRBV6-1; clone size: few; CDR3 protein: CASSRGLAGAGEQFF
J gene: TRBJ2-3; V gene: TRBV6-5; clone size: .; CDR3 protein: CASSYSRWTGSTDTQYF
J gene: TRBJ1-1; V gene: TRBV5-1; clone size: .; CDR3 protein: CASKTDMNTEAFF